This entry lists 18 T cell receptor beta chains sequenced from one sample in a study of memory CD4+ T cells and cytomegalovirus serostatus. Method: immunoSEQ multiplex PCR; TCRdb's copy keeps in-frame clones and lacks some. The table records 50,000 to 65,000 clones, approximately 80% of them present only once. The sort gate was single viable CD3+CD4+CD8-CD45RO+ cells for memory CD4+ T cells. The sample consisted of memory CD4+ T cells from blood. The receptors originated from an adult in good health and CMV-seronegative.

This sequence joins TRBV19 and TRBJ2-2, with D perhaps given as TRBD1 or TRBD2 (5 bases each). CDR3 length: 14 residues. Germline CDR1 reads LNHDA; CDR2 reads SQIVND (reference sequence). V was shortened by 6 bases and J by 4 bases, with 12 bases between the two germline ends. The CDR3 nucleotides read TGTGCCAGTAGGTCCTTAGGGACCACCGGGGAGCTGTTTTTT. Translated, it gives CASRSLGTTGELFF.

This clone has a handful of counts. The chain uses TRBV23-1 and TRBJ1-2, with a possible D match to TRBD1 (6 bases). TRBV23-1 is noted as an ORF with a role that remains uncertain. Trimming removed 6 bases from V and 2 bases from J, with 19 bases in between. The CDR3 has 16 residues. The DNA of the CDR3 is TGCGCCAGCAGGCGGTGGATTTTGACAGGCAACTATGGCTACACCTTC. Residues: CASRRWILTGNYGYTF.

The rearrangement joins TRBV7-9 to TRBJ2-7; possibly TRBD1 for D (6 bases). The CDR3 has 16 amino acids. V lost 1 base to trimming and J lost 3 bases, with 16 bases between them. The germline CDR1 and CDR2 sequences are SEHNR and FQNEAQ (reference sequence). CDR3 DNA sequence: TGTGCCAGCAGCTTAGTGCCGGACAGCATACACTACGAGCAGTACTTC. It specifies CASSLVPDSIHYEQYF.

J is TRBJ2-5 and V is TRBV14; D gene unclear. The CDR3 consists of 13 residues. Germline V lookup: CDR1 SGHDN, CDR2 FVKESK. Trimming left V 1 base short and J 3 bases short, with 6 bases between. The CDR3 is CASSQAPKETQYF. The DNA for the CDR3 is TGTGCCAGCAGCCAAGCCCCCAAAGAGACCCAGTACTTC.

This rearrangement joins TRBV20-1 to TRBJ1-2; unclear D gene. CDR3 length: 11 amino acids. Trimming took off 6 bases at V and 5 bases at J, with 10 bases between the two ends. In germline, CDR1 is DFQATT, CDR2 SNEGSKA (reference sequence). CDR3 in DNA: TGCAGTGCCCACGGTGGTTATGGCTACACCTTC. Its translation is CSAHGGYGYTF.

The chain joins TRBV19 to TRBJ1-6; D not certain. Trimming took 7 bases from V and 7 from J, leaving 11 bases between them. The CDR3 length is 13 residues. Germline V gives CDR1 LNHDA, CDR2 SQIVND (reference sequence). The CDR3: CASTPGKNSPLHF. DNA for the CDR3: TGTGCCAGTACCCCGGGGAAAAATTCACCCCTCCACTTT. Looking up the rest from reference TRBV19 and TRBJ1-6 gives the full variable domain: DGGITQSPKYLFRKEGQNVTLSCEQNLNHDAMYWYRQDPGQGLRLIYYSQIVNDFQKGDIAEGYSVSREKKESFPLTVTSAQKNPTAFYLCASTPGKNSPLHFGNGTRLTVT.

The chain couples TRBV19 to TRBJ1-2, with 7 bases identical to TRBD1. The germline CDR1 and CDR2 sequences are LNHDA and SQIVND (reference sequence). V lost 0 bases and J lost 6; bases outside the gene matches: 4. The length of the CDR3 is 14 residues. The CDR3 nucleotides are TGTGCCAGTAGTATAGACAGGGGGAATCATGGCTACACCTTC. Its translation is CASSIDRGNHGYTF.

The chain has TRBV28 and TRBJ2-7; 7 bases line up with TRBD1. This CDR3 is 12 amino acids long. The trim removed 5 bases at V and 4 bases at J, leaving 2 bases unmatched. Per germline, CDR1 MDHEN and CDR2 SYDVKM. This CDR3 reads CASSATGYEQYF. The CDR3 region has the DNA TGTGCCAGCAGTGCGACAGGGTACGAGCAGTACTTC.

The chain combines TRBV4-2 with TRBJ1-5; 7 nucleotides align to TRBD1. Germline V gene data show CDR1 as LGHNA and CDR2 as YNFKEQ. Trimming took 4 bases from V and 7 from J; bases not matched to a gene: 13. There are 16 residues in the CDR3. CDR3 DNA: TGTGCCAGCAGCCCCCTTTCCCTACAGGGGCGGCAGCCCCAGCATTTT. Translation: CASSPLSLQGRQPQHF.

This chain links TRBV2 with TRBJ1-5; 7 bases agree with TRBD1. The CDR3 is 17 residues long. V shed 7 bases and J 1 base; nucleotides not matched to a gene: 13. Germline loops: CDR1 SNHLY, CDR2 FYNNEI. The CDR3, as DNA: TGTGCCAGCACCCGAGAGGGGGGGACAGACAGCAATCAGCCCCAGCATTTT. Translating gives CASTREGGTDSNQPQHF.

The V call is TRBV9, the J call TRBJ1-3; tentatively, D is TRBD1 (6 bases). Germline CDR1 reads SGDLS; CDR2 reads YYNGEE. Trimming removed 3 bases at V and 3 bases at J, with 10 bases between. The CDR3 length is 14 residues. The CDR3 DNA reads as TGTGCCAGCAGCGCCGGGACAAATGGAAACACCATATATTTT. Its translation: CASSAGTNGNTIYF.

V and J are TRBV5-1 and TRBJ2-5; a weak D match, TRBD2 (6 bases). CDR1 is SGHRS and CDR2 is YFSETQ in the germline V gene. CDR3 length: 14 residues. V lost 4 bases and J lost 0, with 10 bases in between. The CDR3 nucleotides are TGCGCCAGCAGCACGGAGGGGTACCAAGAGACCCAGTACTTC. Amino acid sequence: CASSTEGYQETQYF.

This clone occurred a few times. V usage is TRBV6-1 and J usage is TRBJ1-3; 9 bases line up with TRBD1. The CDR3 consists of 15 residues. Germline V gene lookup returns CDR1 MNHNS and CDR2 SASEGT. Unmatched junction bases numbered 8, after V lost 6 bases and J lost 5 bases. DNA of the CDR3: TGTGCCAGCAGGCCCTCAACAGGGGGCCGAAACACCATATATTTT. This gives the protein CASRPSTGGRNTIYF.

This chain links TRBV6-5 with TRBJ1-1, with 9 bases fitting TRBD1. From germline, CDR1 is MNHEY and CDR2 SVGAGI. J gave up 4 bases and V 9 bases, and 9 bases lay outside the gene matches. The CDR3 length is 14 residues. The CDR3 bases are TGTGCCAGTATTACAGGGGGCGCGGGCACTGAAGCTTTCTTT. It specifies CASITGGAGTEAFF.

The chain carries TRBV4-2 and TRBJ2-2, with a tentative D call TRBD2 (6 bases). V shed 4 bases and J shed 0 bases, with 9 bases lying between them. Germline CDR1 and CDR2: LGHNA and YNFKEQ. The CDR3 is made up of 15 amino acids. The CDR3 DNA sequence: TGTGCCAGCAGCCCCGGCGGGGCGAACACCGGGGAGCTGTTTTTT. Encoded protein: CASSPGGANTGELFF.

The CDR3 nucleotides are TGCGCCAGCAGCTTGGAGCGGGGGTATGGGTACGAGCAGTACTTC. Encoded protein: CASSLERGYGYEQYF. The chain recombines TRBV5-1 with TRBJ2-7; 8 positions agree with TRBD2. V trimming: 0 bases; J trimming: 4 bases; junction bases outside the gene matches: 6. Germline CDR1 is SGHRS and CDR2 is YFSETQ. There are 15 residues in the CDR3.

The chain joins TRBV9 to TRBJ2-2; D call uncertain. The CDR3 loop spans 16 amino acids. CDR1 SGDLS and CDR2 YYNGEE come from the germline V gene. V was trimmed by 0 bases and J by 3 bases, leaving 12 bases between them. DNA of the CDR3: TGTGCCAGCAGCGTAGAAGATTCGATCGACACCGGGGAGCTGTTTTTT. Its protein product is CASSVEDSIDTGELFF. Supplemented by reference TRBV9 and TRBJ2-2, the full variable domain reads DSGVTQTPKHLITATGQRVTLRCSPRSGDLSVYWYQQSLDQGLQFLIQYYNGEERAKGNILERFSAQQFPDLHSELNLSSLELGDSALYFCASSVEDSIDTGELFFGEGSRLTVL.

CDR3 residues: CASSESVNRAYGYTF. For the CDR3, the DNA is TGTGCCAGCAGTGAATCGGTGAACAGGGCCTATGGCTACACCTTC. The gene calls are TRBV2 and TRBJ1-2, with D perhaps TRBD1 (6 bases). Trimming pared 2 bases from V and 4 bases from J, leaving 14 bases between. CDR3 size: 15 residues. CDR1 is SNHLY and CDR2 is FYNNEI in the germline V gene. The full variable domain, in which reference TRBV2 and TRBJ1-2 provide the parts outside the CDR3, is EPEVTQTPSHQVTQMGQEVILRCVPISNHLYFYWYRQILGQKVEFLVSFYNNEISEKSEIFDDQFSVERPDGSNFTLKIRSTKLEDSAMYFCASSESVNRAYGYTFGSGTRLTVV.